The present T cell receptor (beta chain) was sequenced within a study of T cells in tumors after PD-1 blockade. In the study overall: Either cemiplimab 350 mg every 2 weeks or pembrolizumab 200 mg every 3 weeks was given. Mean per blood sample: about 110,000 templates (about 24,000-280,000), around 35,000 unique clonotypes. Some patients also took daily vismodegib 150 mg during anti-PD-1 treatment.

Assay used: immunoSEQ multiplex PCR; TCRdb lists only in-frame clones, some missing. Of fewer than 55,000 clones in the sample, over 70% were seen once. The germline V and J ends were trimmed by 0 bases and 7 bases, with 11 bases remaining between them. Germline CDR1 SGDLS, CDR2 YYNGEE. CDR3 size: 13 residues. The material was PBMCs, obtained before anti-PD-1 treatment. The sequence was obtained from a human donor with basal cell carcinoma. V gene TRBV9 combines with J gene TRBJ2-7, with D perhaps assigned TRBD1 or TRBD2 (5 bases each). As DNA, the CDR3 is TGTGCCAGCAGCGTAGAGGGGAGCCGGGAGCAGTACTTC. Protein sequence: CASSVEGSREQYF.